This T cell receptor (beta chain) was retrieved from a study of radiation and T cells in renal cell carcinoma. General study points: Pretreatment tumor biopsies were lacking, so baseline clonotypes are unknown. From baseline, blood top tumor clonotypes peaked at 2 weeks post-radiation.

Profiled with immunoSEQ multiplex PCR; TCRdb holds only in-frame clones, not every one. Of some 80,000 clones listed, roughly 80% are singletons. This CDR3 is built from 14 residues. CDR1 and CDR2 from the germline V gene are MNHEY and SVGAGI. The germline V and J ends were trimmed by 8 bases and 7 bases, with 20 bases remaining between them. Comments on this clone: Its antigen is unknown.

Time point noted: blood 4 weeks post-SBRT, at nephrectomy. The treatment here: 15 Gy SBRT to primary tumor, nephrectomy 4 weeks later. Nephrectomy followed 15 Gy stereotactic body radiation by 4 weeks. After SBRT, blood was collected at 2 and 4 weeks, plus baseline. The TCR originated in a woman in her fifties or sixties with renal cell carcinoma. The specimen was blood, collected from a patient whose treatment included radiotherapy and nephrectomy. The chain has TRBV6-5 and TRBJ1-2; tentatively, D is TRBD1 (5 bases). CDR3 bases: TGTGCCAGCGGGCCGCCTGGTTCGCAGGGTGGCTACACCTTC. Its protein product is CASGPPGSQGGYTF.